A selection of T cell receptor beta chains follows, all from one sample in a study of T cells in Graves' hyperthyroidism and ophthalmopathy. TCRdb redid the calling of the multiplex PCR reads with MiXCR, one entry per CDR3 protein. The table records roughly 840,000 distinct CDR3 sequences, 38% of them present only once. Sequenced input: blood. The receptors come from a man between 18 and 29 years old with Graves' hyperthyroidism. CDR3s include the opening cysteine and the closing phenylalanine or tryptophan. The order of the fields is D gene, clone size, V gene, J gene, CDR3 DNA, CDR3 protein. A D gene is named only where the DNA matches it firmly. Expanded clones are given a class, and other clones once, few, many or no size at all.

NA,NA,TRBV5-1,TRBJ1-1,TGCGCCAGCAGCTTGTCAACAGAAAAAGCCACTGAAGCTTTCTTT,CASSLSTEKATEAFF
NA,NA,TRBV7-2,TRBJ1-4,TGTGCCAGCAGCTTAGTGGGGCAGGATATCATGTGGGGAAAACTGTTTTTT,CASSLVGQDIMWGKLFF
NA,many,TRBV14,TRBJ2-5,TGTGCCAGCAGCCCTCGCATTGGGGAGACCCAGTACTTC,CASSPRIGETQYF
NA,NA,TRBV30,TRBJ2-5,TGTGCCTGGGGACTGGCGGAGACCCAGTACTTC,CAWGLAETQYF
TRBD2,NA,TRBV19,TRBJ2-2,TGTGCCAGTCGTTCGGGACTAGCGGGAAGCGGGGAGCTGTTTTTT,CASRSGLAGSGELFF
NA,NA,TRBV10-3,TRBJ1-3,TGTGCCTCCTCTCGGCCAGGGGTCGTCGGCGGGGCGCGAGGAAACACCATATATTTT,CASSRPGVVGGARGNTIYF
NA,NA,TRBV20-1,TRBJ1-2,TGCAGTGCTGGCTGGGAGCGGGGCTACACCTTC,CSAGWERGYTF
NA,many,TRBV24-1,TRBJ1-5,TGTGCCACCAGTGATTTGCGGGGCGGAGGGACCCAGCATTTT,CATSDLRGGGTQHF
NA,few,TRBV14,TRBJ2-7,TGTGCCAGCAGCCAAGATATAGGCATCTACGAGCAGTACTTC,CASSQDIGIYEQYF
NA,many,TRBV10-3,TRBJ2-7,TGTGCCATCAGTTCCCCGGACACGAAGTACGAGCAGTACTTC,CAISSPDTKYEQYF
TRBD1,once,TRBV19,TRBJ2-2,TGTGCCAGTACCAACAGGGGTCCCGGGGAGCTGTTTTTT,CASTNRGPGELFF
NA,few,TRBV7-2,TRBJ1-5,TGTGCCAGCAGCTTAGCCGCAGGGGACAATCAGCCCCAGCATTTT,CASSLAAGDNQPQHF
NA,few,TRBV30,TRBJ1-5,TGTGCCTTTGGCCAGGCCGGCAATCAGCCCCAGCATTTT,CAFGQAGNQPQHF
NA,NA,TRBV20-1,TRBJ2-2,TGCAGTGCCAGCAATAGCGGGAACACCGGGGAGCTGTTTTTT,CSASNSGNTGELFF
TRBD2,NA,TRBV9,TRBJ2-1,TGTGCCAGCAGCGTAGTTAGCGGGAGGTCCAATGAGCAGTTCTTC,CASSVVSGRSNEQFF
NA,NA,TRBV20-1,TRBJ2-7,TGCAGTGCCCCAATCGAGGGCTACGAGCAGTACTTC,CSAPIEGYEQYF